The next 10 T cell receptor beta chains were all read from a single sample in a study of blood T cell repertoires in COVID-19. Assay: immunoSEQ multiplex PCR; the TCRdb copy retains only in-frame clones and omits some. The table shows roughly 260,000 clones, with roughly 86% occurring only once. Sequenced material: peripheral blood. The source is a woman aged 25 to 39 with COVID-19, enrolled during active disease.

The chain couples TRBV28 to TRBJ2-2; possibly TRBD1 for D (5 bases). This CDR3 region has 14 residues. Looked up from germline, CDR1 is MDHEN and CDR2 is SYDVKM. V lost 2 bases and J 6 bases, leaving 10 bases between the germline ends. CDR3 sequence reads: CASSLGQGPGELFF. The CDR3, as DNA: TGTGCCAGCAGTTTAGGGCAGGGCCCCGGGGAGCTGTTTTTT.

In the case of this clone: This sample includes further DNA sequences coding for the same CDR3. The rearrangement joins TRBV9 to TRBJ2-2; a weak D match, TRBD1 (5 bases). The length of the CDR3 is 15 residues. V was cut by 1 base and J by 0 bases, with 7 bases left in between. Germline V gene data show CDR1 as SGDLS and CDR2 as YYNGEE. The CDR3 region has the DNA TGTGCCAGCAGCGTACAGGGTACGAACACCGGGGAGCTGTTTTTT. Its translation is CASSVQGTNTGELFF.

The V and J genes are TRBV3-1 (or the pseudogene TRBV3-2) and TRBJ2-7; 9 bases line up with TRBD1. The CDR3 covers 14 residues. CDR1 is LGHDT, CDR2 YNNKEL, per germline (reference sequence). J lost 6 bases, V lost 6 bases, and 9 bases had no gene match. Written as DNA, the CDR3 is TGTGCCAGCAGTCTCGGGACAGGGTTCGTCGAGCAGTACTTC. It codes for CASSLGTGFVEQYF.

This chain links TRBV5-1 with TRBJ2-7; 7 bases are shared with TRBD1. Germline trimming cut 4 bases from V and 2 bases from J; bases unmatched to any gene: 6. Germline lookup yields CDR1 SGHRS and CDR2 YFSETQ. This CDR3 is built from 14 residues. CDR3 sequence (DNA): TGCGCCAGCAGCCCAGGGACAGCGACCTACGAGCAGTACTTC. It codes for CASSPGTATYEQYF.

This chain links TRBV28 with TRBJ2-1; maybe TRBD2 (5 bases). This CDR3 is 14 amino acids long. Germline assignment: CDR1 MDHEN and CDR2 SYDVKM. Deletions cut 5 bases from V and 6 bases from J, with 14 bases between. The CDR3 is CASSPPGLLNEQFF. The CDR3 coding sequence is TGTGCCAGCAGTCCGCCGGGGTTGCTCAATGAGCAGTTCTTC.

The gene calls are TRBV19 and TRBJ1-6, with TRBD1 matching over 10 bases. V lost 6 bases to trimming and J lost 9 bases; unmatched junction nucleotides: 11. Germline lookup yields CDR1 LNHDA and CDR2 SQIVND (reference sequence). The CDR3 consists of 16 residues. CDR3 loop: CASRTKGQGILSPLHF. The CDR3 nucleotides are TGTGCCAGTAGGACTAAGGGACAGGGGATACTTTCACCCCTCCACTTT.

The rearrangement joins TRBV27 to TRBJ1-4; 10 nucleotides align to TRBD1. This CDR3 has 12 amino acids. Trimming removed 8 bases from V and 7 bases from J; junction bases left unmatched: 1. Germline V CDR1 and CDR2: MNHEY, SMNVEV (reference sequence). For the CDR3, the DNA is TGTGCCAGCCGGGACAGGGGTGAAAAACTGTTTTTT. Translated, it gives CASRDRGEKLFF.

CDR3 protein: CASSIGGGGNQPQHF. In DNA, the CDR3 is TGTGCCAGTAGTATTGGGGGAGGGGGCAATCAGCCCCAGCATTTT. The J gene is TRBJ1-5, the V gene TRBV19, with D possibly TRBD1 on 5 matching bases. V gave up 3 bases and J gave up 2 bases, with 11 bases separating them. CDR1 and CDR2 (germline): LNHDA, SQIVND (reference sequence). This CDR3 is 15 amino acids long.

The V call is TRBV27, the J call TRBJ1-2, with D perhaps matching TRBD1 (5 bases). The V and J ends lost 5 bases and 6 bases respectively, with 16 bases between them. There are 14 residues in the CDR3. Germline V gene lookup returns CDR1 MNHEY and CDR2 SMNVEV (reference sequence). CDR3 sequence reads: CASSPGHLLDGYTF. The CDR3 DNA is TGTGCCAGCAGTCCAGGACACTTGCTGGATGGCTACACCTTC.

This clone occurred a few times. The CDR3: CASKMDRGAYYGYTF. Here the CDR3 DNA reads TGCGCCAGCAAGATGGACAGGGGGGCTTACTATGGCTACACCTTC. The V and J genes are TRBV5-1 and TRBJ1-2; 10 bases line up with TRBD1. The length of the CDR3 is 15 residues. Trimming cost V 6 bases and J 3 bases; bases outside gene matches: 8. Per germline, CDR1 SGHRS and CDR2 YFSETQ.